This entry describes one TCR beta chain. This clonotype was seen a single time. Its antigen specificity is not known. No base quality information exists; no much larger clone differs at one position. One read represents weak support. The sample is drawn from a study of T cell repertoires in cytomegalovirus infection (dated by TCRdb to the late 2010s). Regarding the complete study: Alongside well-studied HLA-B-restricted epitopes, the peptide stimulations were aimed at recently identified HLA-C-restricted CMV epitopes, whose presentation resists viral immunomodulation. Donor HLA type was relevant to the analysis, because carriage of CMV infection together with the matching HLA type was indicated by public TCR beta signatures.

Explained via the paper, the treatment or condition label denotes: in vitro stimulation with specific CMV peptide epitopes to enrich CMV-specific T cells. These reads were obtained on an Illumina HiSeq 1500. The public reads were quality trimmed at Q25 with fastp and then assembled into clones with MiXCR by TCRdb, keeping productive beta chains. Rows merge per CDR3 protein into single entries with the most common DNA and genes. This sample holds 700,000 to 900,000 distinct CDR3 sequences; 25% to 35% were observed only once. The ten largest clones capture less than 15% of the sample. General conclusions and limits of the study: The ex vivo response was dominated by HLA-C-restricted CMV-specific TCR beta clonotypes, which also provided the single most frequent clonotype in two of eight donors. In both this cohort and an independent cohort of several hundred donors, the cumulative frequency of public TCR beta family members distinguished carriers of CMV infection plus the relevant HLA type.

This sequence was found in a human donor in good health (CMV status not recorded). Some clones in this sample may be carry-over from other donors' samples. The material was cultured CD8+ T cells from PBMCs, obtained from culture after CMV antigen stimulation.

The CDR3 here reads CASSQAQRGSYEQYF. In nucleotides, the sequence is TGCGCCAGCAGCCAGGCCCAACGAGGTTCCTACGAGCAGTACTTC. The rearrangement joined TRBV4-1 to TRBJ2-7; no D gene is confidently identified. Between the V and J ends, shortened by 3 bases and 1 base respectively, the junction contains 13 bases. The CDR3 runs 15 residues from the cysteine to the phenylalanine. The only DNA kept is the CDR3, 45 bases in frame from the first base. The germline V gene supplies CDR1 MGHRA and CDR2 YSYEKL.